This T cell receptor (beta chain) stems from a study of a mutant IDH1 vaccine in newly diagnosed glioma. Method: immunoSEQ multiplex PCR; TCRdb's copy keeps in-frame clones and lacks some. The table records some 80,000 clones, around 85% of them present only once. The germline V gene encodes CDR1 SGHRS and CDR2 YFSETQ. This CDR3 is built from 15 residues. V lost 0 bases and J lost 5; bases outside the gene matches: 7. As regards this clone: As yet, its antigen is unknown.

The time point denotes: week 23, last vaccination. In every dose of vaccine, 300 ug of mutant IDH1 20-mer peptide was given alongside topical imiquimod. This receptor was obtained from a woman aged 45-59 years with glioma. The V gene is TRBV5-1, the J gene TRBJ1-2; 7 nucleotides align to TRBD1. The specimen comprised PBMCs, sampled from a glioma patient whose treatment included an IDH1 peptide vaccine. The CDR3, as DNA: TGCGCCAGCAGCTTGGCACCGGCAGGGGGATATGGCTACACCTTC. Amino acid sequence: CASSLAPAGGYGYTF.